This T cell receptor beta chain was obtained from a study of blood T cell repertoires in COVID-19 (dated by TCRdb to 2019 to 2021). Notes on the research overall: Samples covering the acute and convalescent phases of COVID-19 were provided by collaborators in the United States, Italy and Spain. Where available, HLA class I and class II types were taken from metadata supplied by the sample provider and were not determined by assay-based typing. The dataset comprised deeply sampled blood TCRbeta repertoires from subjects exposed to, actively infected with, or recovered from COVID-19. The prospective study material was composed of cDNA or gDNA derived from T cells, B-cell-depleted T cells, or PBMCs. Samples came from the ongoing ImmuneRACE study (first 160 participants) plus 1,254 subjects from 6 global collaborators. Sample metadata almost always included a de-identified subject ID, COVID-19 status, age in years and sex. The repertoires were released in a freely available public database meant as a resource for research on the immune response to SARS-CoV-2. Summary of the overall study and its limitations: Clinical and demographic metadata were provided uncurated, with the amount varying by source and participant.

Collaborating institutions collected whole blood in K2EDTA tubes following their own protocols. For TCRbeta analysis, collaborators shipped samples in one of three forms: frozen whole blood, isolated PBMCs, or DNA extracted from either of those sample types. Reading from cysteine to phenylalanine, the CDR3 counts 15 amino acids. The only DNA kept is the CDR3, 45 bases in frame from the first base. Taken from the germline V gene, the CDR1 and CDR2 loops are MNHEY and SVGAGI. The junction shows trimming of 6 bases on V and 2 bases on J, and the gene matches do not reach 8 bases of it. The immunoSEQ Assay, a bias-controlled multiplex PCR, was used to amplify TCRbeta CDR3 regions from genomic DNA. From the authors' description of their analysis: Nucleated cell counts per sample were estimated from amplification of reference gene primers within the assay. To quantify the absolute abundance of each unique TCRbeta CDR3 rearrangement, sequence reads were collapsed and filtered. Productive Simpson clonality was computed per sample as the square root of Simpson's diversity index over productive rearrangements. This is the immuneACCESS table as TCRdb keeps it, with only in-frame sequences that have V and J called. A part of the clones is gone; compared with another copy, unresolved V genes explain less than half, and the rest is unexplained. V, J and clone size are taken as reported in that table, and D and trimming were inferred from the DNA itself. The sample contains around 290,000 clones, roughly 90% of them found a single time. The biggest ten clones account for about 4.6% of the sample.

This clone was counted a few times. There is no known antigen for this receptor. One base away there is no much larger clone; base qualities are not given. Recombination linked TRBV6-5 to TRBJ2-3, with 7 bases matching TRBD1. This receptor was identified in a man aged 35 to 55 with acute or convalescent COVID-19. Sequencing used peripheral blood. The DNA sequence follows: TGTGCCAGCAGAACGGGGCAGGGGGACACAGATACGCAGTATTTT. It translates to CASRTGQGDTDTQYF.